Listed below are T cell receptor beta chains from one sample, sequenced in a study of control samples from healthy donors and cancer patients. TCRdb's table, derived via immunoSEQ multiplex PCR, lists solely in-frame clones and lacks some. This table has over 25,000 clones, roughly 85% appearing once. Sequencing was done on a sample of formalin-fixed, paraffin-embedded tissue. The source of these receptors is a female donor with melanoma. The conserved cysteine and the conserved F or W are not part of the CDR3 here. Fields, in order: J gene, V gene, D gene, CDR3 protein. D genes are given only for firm matches.

>TRBJ1-2|TRBV5-4|TRBD1
ASSLGGTGSFYGYT
>TRBJ2-3|TRBV15|NA
ATSRGLEVNTDTQY
>TRBJ1-1|TRBV10-3|NA
AISPKVNTEAF
>TRBJ1-2|TRBV15|TRBD1
ATSRGLGQDINYGYT
>TRBJ2-3|TRBV19|NA
ASSAGGRTDTQY
>TRBJ1-4|TRBV27|NA
ASRGDLGKLF
>TRBJ2-2|TRBV3-1/TRBV3-2|TRBD2
ASSQEVLAAPGELF
>TRBJ2-7|TRBV29-1|TRBD2
SVRTSGFSYEQY
>TRBJ2-3|TRBV6-5|TRBD2
AIRGGGTDTQY
>TRBJ1-2|TRBV7-2|NA
ASSWEGRGGYGYT
>TRBJ2-5|TRBV7-8|NA
ASSLNSGETQY
>TRBJ1-2|TRBV3-1/TRBV3-2|NA
ASSPGLAYGYT
>TRBJ2-1|TRBV7-9|NA
ASSPFNGGGNEQF
>TRBJ2-5|TRBV7-2|NA
ASSLIETQY
>TRBJ2-1|TRBV29-1|TRBD2
SVSGTSGRMVSYNEQF
>TRBJ2-4|TRBV28|NA
ASSSGVENIQY
>TRBJ2-7|TRBV27|NA
ASSLLTVAGTNEQY
>TRBJ1-6|TRBV7-9|NA
ASSLNPNSPLH
>TRBJ2-5|TRBV5-6|NA
ASSTILTGQETQY
>TRBJ2-6|TRBV5-1|NA
ASSFTGSPSGANVLT
>TRBJ2-3|TRBV14|NA
ASSQGSTDTQY
>TRBJ1-2|TRBV29-1|NA
SVAGRNYGYT
>TRBJ1-1|TRBV18|NA
ASSPSSTEAF
>TRBJ2-1|TRBV6-5|TRBD2
ASRLTSGSFHEQF
>TRBJ2-3|TRBV6-6|NA
ASSLQGLTSTDTQY
>TRBJ1-3|TRBV3-1/TRBV3-2|NA
ASSQVRTQSGNTIY
>TRBJ1-5|TRBV18|TRBD1
ASSPQGGQVNQPQH
>TRBJ2-2|TRBV6-5|TRBD2
ASRPTSGQTGELF
>TRBJ2-7|TRBV7-9|TRBD2
ASSKRGTSGSYEQY
>TRBJ2-7|TRBV7-8|NA
ASSLGRAGYEQY
>TRBJ2-1|TRBV19|TRBD2
ASARLAAYNEQF
>TRBJ2-7|TRBV5-4|NA
ASSPRAGPYEQY
>TRBJ2-7|TRBV6-2/TRBV6-3|NA
ASSYFHTYEQY
>TRBJ1-2|TRBV19|TRBD1
ARKGGGNYGYT
>TRBJ1-2|TRBV2|NA
ASSPGLDGYT
>TRBJ1-2|TRBV21-1|NA
ASSKKSRPDRGSFTNYGYT
>TRBJ2-7|TRBV4-3|NA
ASSPTTSGTHSYEQY
>TRBJ2-3|TRBV3-1/TRBV3-2|NA
ASRSATVDTQY
>TRBJ2-7|TRBV27|NA
ASSLSWAYEQY
>TRBJ2-1|TRBV7-8|NA
ASRLLQGSYNEQF
>TRBJ2-1|TRBV7-2|NA
ASSFEEWSYNEQF
>TRBJ1-2|TRBV14|NA
ASSQDPIEDGYT
>TRBJ2-1|TRBV7-9|TRBD2
ASSLGTSGLSRDEQF
>TRBJ2-7|TRBV27|NA
ASSLVARSSYEQY
>TRBJ1-3|TRBV27|NA
ASSPDRSGNTIY
>TRBJ1-3|TRBV5-5|NA
ASSLDSLRNTIY
>TRBJ2-1|TRBV7-2|TRBD1
ASSLNGQGLGEQF
>TRBJ1-1|TRBV15|NA
ATSRARTGTEAF
>TRBJ1-4|TRBV6-6|NA
ASSYVGDGHEKLF
>TRBJ2-5|TRBV7-6|TRBD2
ASSLGSGSQETQY